The 24 T cell receptor beta chains presented below share a single source sample, sequenced in a study of B cell selection in AIRE deficiency. TCRdb keeps only in-frame clones here, not all; method: immunoSEQ multiplex PCR. Among fewer than 30,000 clones, approximately 97% were seen once, and the ten largest hold 0.2% to 0.25%. Conventional CD4 T cells were sorted as CD4+CD127+ cells. Sequencing was carried out using conventional CD4+ T cells sorted from PBMCs. These receptor sequences come from a human donor with AIRE deficiency.

The V call is TRBV5-5, the J call TRBJ1-2; D is possibly TRBD1 (6 bases). The CDR3 has 13 residues. Per germline, CDR1 SGHKS and CDR2 YYEKEE (reference sequence). Trimming left V 1 base short and J 3 bases short, with 7 bases between. The CDR3 sequence is CASSLSGDYGYTF. CDR3 sequence (DNA): TGTGCCAGCAGCTTGTCAGGGGACTATGGCTACACCTTC.

This clone was picked up one time. V gene TRBV14 combines with J gene TRBJ2-1; no clear D gene. Germline V gene lookup returns CDR1 SGHDN and CDR2 FVKESK. Trimming shortened V by 0 bases and J by 0 bases, and 18 bases separated the two germline ends. The CDR3 covers 19 residues. The CDR3 region has the DNA TGTGCCAGCAGCCAAGAGGCTCGAATAATAGCCTCCTCCTACAATGAGCAGTTCTTC. Amino acids: CASSQEARIIASSYNEQFF. Together with reference TRBV14 and TRBJ2-1, the CDR3 gives the full variable domain: EAGVTQFPSHSVIEKGQTVTLRCDPISGHDNLYWYRRVMGKEIKFLLHFVKESKQDESGMPNNRFLAERTGGTYSTLKVQPAELEDSGVYFCASSQEARIIASSYNEQFFGPGTRLTVL.

The gene calls are TRBV7-2 and TRBJ2-1; 8 bases match TRBD1. Germline V lookup: CDR1 SGHTA, CDR2 FQGNSA. This CDR3 has 14 amino acids. V was pared by 3 bases and J by 4 bases, with 2 bases of the junction left unmatched. The CDR3 nucleotides read TGTGCCAGCAGCTTGGACAGGGTTTACAATGAGCAGTTCTTC. Encoded protein: CASSLDRVYNEQFF.

The rearrangement links TRBV7-8 to TRBJ1-2; 8 nucleotides match TRBD1. This CDR3 has 15 residues. The V segment lost 4 bases and the J segment 6 bases; nucleotides outside the gene matches: 10. Germline CDR1 reads SGHVS; CDR2 reads FQNEAQ. The CDR3 is CASSYGQGLSNGYTF. The CDR3 region has the DNA TGTGCCAGCAGCTACGGACAGGGCCTGAGCAATGGCTACACCTTC.

The chain employs TRBV28 and TRBJ1-2, with 7 bases matching TRBD1. CDR1 and CDR2 (germline): MDHEN, SYDVKM. The CDR3 runs to 14 residues. The V gene end was trimmed by 6 bases and the J gene end by 0 bases; junction bases not matched to a gene: 4. CDR3 sequence: CASSLTGSNYGYTF. The CDR3 bases are TGTGCCAGCAGCTTGACAGGGTCTAACTATGGCTACACCTTC.

The V and J genes are TRBV30 and TRBJ1-3; no firm D call. Germline-derived CDR1 and CDR2 are GTSNPN and SVGIG (reference sequence). CDR3 size: 16 residues. Trimming took 0 bases from V and 2 from J, leaving 14 bases between them. DNA for the CDR3: TGTGCCTGGAGTGTTTCCCTCACCCCCCCTGGAAACACCATATATTTT. It specifies CAWSVSLTPPGNTIYF.

The V call is TRBV28, the J call TRBJ2-7; 10 bases are shared with TRBD1. The germline V gene encodes CDR1 MDHEN and CDR2 SYDVKM. Unmatched junction bases numbered 10, after V lost 6 bases and J lost 5 bases. This CDR3 spans 15 amino acids. CDR3: CASSPKGTGVHEQYF. CDR3 nucleotides: TGTGCCAGCAGCCCTAAAGGGACAGGGGTCCACGAGCAGTACTTC.

This chain joins TRBV18 and TRBJ1-2; the D gene is possibly TRBD1 (6 bases). The CDR3 sequence is 17 residues long. Per the germline V gene, CDR1 is KGHSH and CDR2 is LQKENI. V was shortened by 3 bases and J by 3 bases, with 20 bases between the two germline ends. The CDR3 region has the DNA TGTGCCAGCTCACCCCTAAGGGCCCAGGGGAGTGACTATGGCTACACCTTC. Its translation: CASSPLRAQGSDYGYTF. Together with reference TRBV18 and TRBJ1-2, the CDR3 gives the full variable domain: NAGVMQNPRHLVRRRGQEARLRCSPMKGHSHVYWYRQLPEEGLKFMVYLQKENIIDESGMPKERFSAEFPKEGPSILRIQQVVRGDSAAYFCASSPLRAQGSDYGYTFGSGTRLTVV.

The CDR3 protein is CASSDSRGHYEQYF. In DNA form, the CDR3 reads TGTGCCAGTAGTGACTCCAGGGGGCACTACGAGCAGTACTTC. The rearrangement uses TRBV19 and TRBJ2-7; 8 bases are a match to TRBD1. V gave up 5 bases and J gave up 3 bases; unmatched junction bases: 6. The CDR3 has 14 residues. In germline, CDR1 is LNHDA, CDR2 SQIVND (reference sequence).

DNA for the CDR3: TGTGCCACCGGGAGGCAGGGGCCTACCTACGAGCAGTACTTC. It translates to CATGRQGPTYEQYF. The V call is TRBV19, the J call TRBJ2-7; D may be TRBD2 (7 bases). Germline V CDR1 and CDR2: LNHDA, SQIVND (reference sequence). CDR3 length: 14 residues. V shed 10 bases and J shed 2 bases, with 18 bases lying between them.

This clone appeared a single time. The chain links TRBV7-2 to TRBJ2-6; D is ambiguous. Germline V gene data show CDR1 as SGHTA and CDR2 as FQGNSA. CDR3 length equals 14 residues. V lost 5 bases to trimming and J lost 2 bases, with 7 bases between them. CDR3 region: CASSGRAGANVLTF. DNA for the CDR3: TGTGCCAGCAGCGGTAGGGCTGGGGCCAACGTCCTGACTTTC. The variable domain in full, completed from reference TRBV7-2 and TRBJ2-6, reads GAGVSQSPSNKVTEKGKDVELRCDPISGHTALYWYRQSLGQGLEFLIYFQGNSAPDKSGLPSDRFSAERTGGSVSTLTIQRTQQEDSAVYLCASSGRAGANVLTFGAGSRLTVL.

The chain uses TRBV7-3 and TRBJ2-3; 12 bases map to TRBD2. The ends lost 4 bases at V and 1 base at J; junction bases unmatched: 6. Germline lookup yields CDR1 SGHTA and CDR2 FQGTGA. The CDR3 runs to 17 residues. The CDR3: CASSSRTSGTGTDTQYF. CDR3 nucleotide sequence: TGTGCCAGCAGCTCGCGGACTAGCGGGACGGGCACAGATACGCAGTATTTT.

The chain couples TRBV19 to TRBJ1-5; D is uncertain. This CDR3 comprises 15 residues. V lost 3 bases and J lost 2, with 11 bases in between. Germline-derived CDR1 and CDR2 are LNHDA and SQIVND (reference sequence). Here the CDR3 reads CASSIQASGNQPQHF. CDR3 DNA sequence: TGTGCCAGTAGTATTCAGGCGTCCGGCAATCAGCCCCAGCATTTT.

The chain carries TRBV7-2 and TRBJ1-6; D call uncertain. The CDR3 runs to 13 residues. Trimming took off 4 bases at V and 9 bases at J, with 10 bases between the two ends. Germline CDR1 is SGHTA and CDR2 is FQGNSA. CDR3 in amino acids: CASSSDSLSPLHF. The DNA of the CDR3 is TGTGCCAGCAGCTCGGATAGTCTTTCACCCCTCCACTTT.

The CDR3: CASSLMAGGLHEQFF. For the CDR3, the DNA is TGCGCCAGCAGCTTGATGGCGGGAGGGCTCCATGAGCAGTTCTTC. The rearrangement joins TRBV5-1 to TRBJ2-1; the match to TRBD2 covers 9 bases. The J segment lost 8 bases and the V segment lost 1 base, leaving 7 bases of the junction unmatched. The V gene's germline CDR1 is SGHRS and CDR2 YFSETQ. The CDR3 contains 15 residues.

This chain links TRBV4-2 with TRBJ2-7; no clear D. V gave up 0 bases and J gave up 1 base, with 10 bases separating them. The CDR3 extends over 15 amino acids. CDR1 and CDR2 from the germline V gene are LGHNA and YNFKEQ. DNA of the CDR3: TGTGCCAGCAGCCAAGATCGAGTGATTTCCTACGAGCAGTACTTC. Its translation: CASSQDRVISYEQYF.

J is TRBJ1-3 and V is TRBV19; D not resolved. The germline V gene has CDR1 LNHDA and CDR2 SQIVND (reference sequence). Trimming took 1 base from V and 0 from J, leaving 19 bases between them. The CDR3 is made up of 19 amino acids. CDR3 residues: CASSIGLDRTVRSGNTIYF. CDR3 bases: TGTGCCAGTAGTATAGGGCTGGATAGGACGGTTCGCTCTGGAAACACCATATATTTT.

The rearrangement joins TRBV2 to TRBJ1-4; D unclear. Trimming removed 0 bases at V and 12 bases at J, with 8 bases between. From germline, CDR1 is SNHLY and CDR2 FYNNEI. CDR3 length equals 12 residues. For the CDR3, the DNA is TGTGCCAGCAGTGAAGCGTGGCTGGAACTGTTTTTT. It encodes CASSEAWLELFF.

The rearrangement uses TRBV2 and TRBJ2-7; TRBD2 matches 8 bases. Germline trimming cut 7 bases from V and 1 base from J; bases unmatched to any gene: 6. The CDR3 runs to 14 residues. Germline assignment: CDR1 SNHLY and CDR2 FYNNEI. The CDR3 DNA reads as TGTGCCAGCATACGAGCGGGAGCGTCCTACGAGCAGTACTTC. Its translation is CASIRAGASYEQYF.

The chain joins TRBV2 to TRBJ2-5; D not certain. The CDR3 contains 15 residues. The ends were cut back, 5 bases at V and 1 base at J, with 14 bases in the middle. Germline-derived CDR1 and CDR2 are SNHLY and FYNNEI. Here the CDR3 reads CASSKGSGSQETQYF. The DNA for the CDR3 is TGTGCCAGCAGTAAAGGCTCAGGTTCCCAAGAGACCCAGTACTTC.

The chain couples TRBV18 to TRBJ2-1; TRBD1 matches 7 bases. Germline trimming cut 5 bases from V and 9 bases from J; bases unmatched to any gene: 16. This CDR3 is 16 amino acids long. Germline values: CDR1 KGHSH, CDR2 LQKENI. CDR3 sequence: CASSKGAKITFVEQFF. In DNA form, the CDR3 reads TGTGCCAGCTCAAAGGGGGCGAAGATAACCTTCGTTGAGCAGTTCTTC.

The chain recombines TRBV18 with TRBJ2-5; D is uncertain. The germline V gene encodes CDR1 KGHSH and CDR2 LQKENI. V gave up 0 bases and J gave up 5 bases, with 4 bases separating them. This CDR3 has 12 residues. The DNA of the CDR3 is TGTGCCAGCTCACCACCTCAGGAGACCCAGTACTTC. Amino acids: CASSPPQETQYF.

Only one count was recorded for this clone. The chain is built from TRBV5-1 and TRBJ2-3; unclear D gene. The CDR3 has 16 residues. V lost 4 bases to trimming and J lost 6 bases, with 21 bases between them. Germline V gene data show CDR1 as SGHRS and CDR2 as YFSETQ. The CDR3 nucleotides read TGCGCCAGCAGCCACGACCCACCCCGCCCAATGGATACGCAGTATTTT. This sequence encodes CASSHDPPRPMDTQYF.

This clone has just one count. The gene calls are TRBV5-6 and TRBJ1-6, with 8 bases fitting TRBD1. The germline gives CDR1 SGHDT, CDR2 YYEEEE. CDR3 length: 14 residues. J gave up 7 bases and V 5 bases, and 5 bases lay outside the gene matches. The CDR3 bases are TGTGCCAGCAGGCGACAGGGGAGGAATTCACCCCTCCACTTT. Its translation is CASRRQGRNSPLHF. The entire variable domain, with the rest obtained from reference TRBV5-6 and TRBJ1-6, is as follows: DAGVTQSPTHLIKTRGQQVTLRCSPKSGHDTVSWYQQALGQGPQFIFQYYEEEERQRGNFPDRFSGHQFPNYSSELNVNALLLGDSALYLCASRRQGRNSPLHFGNGTRLTVT.